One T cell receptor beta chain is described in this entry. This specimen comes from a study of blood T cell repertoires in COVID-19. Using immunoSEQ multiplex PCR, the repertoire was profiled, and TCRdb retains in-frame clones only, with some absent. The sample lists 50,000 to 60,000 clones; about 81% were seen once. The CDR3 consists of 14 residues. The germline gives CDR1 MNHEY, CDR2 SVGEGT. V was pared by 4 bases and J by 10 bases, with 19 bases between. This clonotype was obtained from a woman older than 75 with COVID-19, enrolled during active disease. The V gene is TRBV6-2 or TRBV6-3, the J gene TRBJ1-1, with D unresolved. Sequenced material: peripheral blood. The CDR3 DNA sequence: TGTGCCAGCAGTTTCCTTGGAAAACGAGAGGTAGCTTTCTTT. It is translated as CASSFLGKREVAFF.